The 30 T cell receptor beta chains reported below all come from one sample, sequenced in a study of blood T cell repertoires in COVID-19. TCRdb's table, derived via immunoSEQ multiplex PCR, lists solely in-frame clones and lacks some. The repertoire holds 200,000 to 300,000 clones, with around 84% as singletons. Source material: peripheral blood. All receptors derive from a woman aged 18-35 years with acute or convalescent COVID-19.

The V gene is TRBV6-1, the J gene TRBJ2-1; TRBD2 might be the D (6 bases). The CDR3 is 13 amino acids. V was trimmed by 5 bases and J by 6 bases, leaving 11 bases between them. CDR1 is MNHNS and CDR2 is SASEGT in the germline V gene. CDR3 loop: CASSYGRGNEQFF. The CDR3 coding sequence is TGTGCCAGCAGTTATGGGCGGGGCAATGAGCAGTTCTTC.

V is TRBV27 and J is TRBJ1-2; possibly TRBD1 for D (6 bases). The germline V gene has CDR1 MNHEY and CDR2 SMNVEV (reference sequence). Trimming pared 5 bases from V and 0 bases from J, leaving 7 bases between. This CDR3 region has 13 residues. CDR3 loop: CASSTGSNYGYTF. CDR3 sequence (DNA): TGTGCCAGCAGTACAGGGTCTAACTATGGCTACACCTTC.

This chain joins TRBV4-3 and TRBJ2-1, with a tentative D call TRBD2 (5 bases). V was trimmed by 1 base and J by 6 bases, leaving 22 bases between them. There are 18 residues in the CDR3. Germline lookup yields CDR1 LGHNA and CDR2 YSLEER. The CDR3 region is CASSQGGAFAEVRNEQFF. The CDR3 coding sequence is TGCGCCAGCAGCCAAGGGGGAGCGTTTGCGGAAGTACGCAATGAGCAGTTCTTC.

The chain recombines TRBV19 with TRBJ1-5, with TRBD1 identical over 10 bases. CDR3 length: 14 amino acids. V gave up 8 bases and J gave up 9 bases; unmatched junction bases: 10. In germline, CDR1 is LNHDA, CDR2 SQIVND (reference sequence). The DNA for the CDR3 is TGTGCCAGTTCAGGGGACAGGGGATTTCTGCCCCAGCATTTT. Translated, it gives CASSGDRGFLPQHF.

The V call is TRBV30, the J call TRBJ2-7; the match to TRBD1 covers 9 bases. Germline assignment: CDR1 GTSNPN and CDR2 SVGIG (reference sequence). The length of the CDR3 is 18 residues. Losses at the gene ends were 0 bases for V and 4 bases for J; bases not matched to a gene: 16. CDR3 sequence: CAWSVTYSRTGDIYEQYF. DNA of the CDR3: TGTGCCTGGAGTGTCACCTACTCTCGGACAGGGGACATTTACGAGCAGTACTTC.

This chain connects TRBV30 to TRBJ2-3; D is ambiguous. Germline V gives CDR1 GTSNPN, CDR2 SVGIG (reference sequence). Between the trimmed V and J ends, which lost 7 bases and 1 base, there was a span of 15 bases. The CDR3 is 14 residues long. Here the CDR3 DNA reads TGTGCCTCAAGCCCGGGTTACGGCACAGATACGCAGTATTTT. It translates to CASSPGYGTDTQYF.

The chain combines TRBV7-2 with TRBJ2-3; TRBD1 is a possible D gene (6 bases). In germline, CDR1 is SGHTA, CDR2 FQGNSA. CDR3 size: 16 residues. V was clipped by 1 base and J by 1 base, with 12 bases between them. The CDR3 region has the DNA TGTGCCAGCAGCTTAGTGGGGGCAATTGGCACAGATACGCAGTATTTT. Amino acid sequence: CASSLVGAIGTDTQYF.

The V call is TRBV6-5, the J call TRBJ2-7; 10 bases line up with TRBD2. The V gene's germline CDR1 is MNHEY and CDR2 SVGAGI. This CDR3 comprises 16 residues. After removal of 0 bases from V and 1 base from J, the junction contained 3 bases not matched to a gene. DNA for the CDR3: TGTGCCAGCAGTTACTCGGGGACTAGCGAGTCCTACGAGCAGTACTTC. Its translation: CASSYSGTSESYEQYF.

The chain is built from TRBV28 and TRBJ2-7; TRBD2 is a possible D gene (7 bases). The CDR3 is made up of 16 amino acids. V was shortened by 2 bases and J by 1 base, with 15 bases between the two germline ends. From germline, CDR1 is MDHEN and CDR2 SYDVKM. In DNA, the CDR3 is TGTGCCAGCAGTTTAGGGGGAGGGGGGCTTTCCTACGAGCAGTACTTC. Encoded protein: CASSLGGGGLSYEQYF.

This clone was recorded a few times. The gene calls are TRBV7-2 and TRBJ2-7, with 7 positions matching TRBD2. Germline CDR1 and CDR2: SGHTA and FQGNSA. V lost 1 base and J lost 2; bases outside the gene matches: 5. The CDR3 length is 15 residues. CDR3 DNA: TGTGCCAGCAGCTTAGATGCGGGAGCCGCCTACGAGCAGTACTTC. Its translation is CASSLDAGAAYEQYF.

The sample holds a few counts of this clone. This rearrangement joins TRBV6-2 or TRBV6-3 to TRBJ1-1; no clear D. The V gene lost 0 bases and the J gene lost 1 base, with 9 bases spanning the gap. CDR1 is MNHEY, CDR2 SVGEGT, per germline. The CDR3 covers 15 residues. This CDR3 is CASSYSGSGNTEAFF. In DNA, the CDR3 is TGTGCCAGCAGTTACTCGGGCAGCGGGAACACTGAAGCTTTCTTT.

V usage is TRBV27 and J usage is TRBJ1-6; 11 bases agree with TRBD1. The CDR3 has 16 amino acids. Trimming took 4 bases from V and 10 from J; bases not matched to a gene: 9. The germline CDR1 and CDR2 sequences are MNHEY and SMNVEV (reference sequence). DNA of the CDR3: TGTGCCAGCAGTTCTAACGGACAGGGGGCCGGCTCACCCCTCCACTTT. Amino acids: CASSSNGQGAGSPLHF.

The V and J genes are TRBV6-4 and TRBJ2-1; 7 bases are a match to TRBD2. V was pared by 4 bases and J by 3 bases, with 6 bases of the junction left unmatched. Germline V CDR1 and CDR2: MRHNA, SNTAGT. CDR3 length: 15 residues. The CDR3 is CASSADSGDYNEQFF. DNA of the CDR3: TGTGCCAGCAGTGCCGACAGCGGGGACTACAATGAGCAGTTCTTC.

The V and J genes are TRBV6-1 and TRBJ1-5; D unresolved. V lost 3 bases and J 6 bases, leaving 15 bases between the germline ends. CDR3 length: 15 amino acids. Germline CDR1 is MNHNS and CDR2 is SASEGT. Written as DNA, the CDR3 is TGTGCCAGCAGTGACCGGAGGGTTTTGACTCAGCCCCAGCATTTT. This sequence encodes CASSDRRVLTQPQHF.

This chain connects TRBV18 to TRBJ1-1; 8 positions agree with TRBD1. The V gene end was trimmed by 3 bases and the J gene end by 5 bases; junction bases not matched to a gene: 8. The germline V gene encodes CDR1 KGHSH and CDR2 LQKENI. The CDR3 covers 15 residues. DNA of the CDR3: TGTGCCAGCTCACCTGGACAGGGTTTAAGGACTGAAGCTTTCTTT. Translated, it gives CASSPGQGLRTEAFF.

This clone was picked up a small number of times. The V and J genes are TRBV24-1 and TRBJ2-1, with TRBD2 matching over 13 bases. Germline-derived CDR1 and CDR2 are KGHDR and SFDVKD. V dropped 6 bases and J dropped 4; count of bases not matched to a gene: 2. This CDR3 is 15 amino acids long. CDR3 loop: CATSSTSGRYNEQFF. The DNA of the CDR3 is TGTGCCACCAGTTCGACTAGCGGGAGGTACAATGAGCAGTTCTTC.

In DNA, the CDR3 is TGTGCCACGCAACCCTCAGGGGCTATCGAGAACACTGAAGCTTTCTTT. This encodes CATQPSGAIENTEAFF. The chain carries TRBV28 and TRBJ1-1, with D tentatively TRBD1 (6 bases). Trimming took off 10 bases at V and 1 base at J, with 22 bases between the two ends. Germline CDR1 is MDHEN and CDR2 is SYDVKM. This CDR3 region has 16 residues.

As concerns this clone: Other nucleotide sequences in the sample specify the same CDR3. The chain links TRBV3-1 (or the pseudogene TRBV3-2) to TRBJ1-6, with 9 bases matching TRBD1. Unmatched junction bases numbered 4, after V lost 1 base and J lost 9 bases. The CDR3 sequence is 15 residues long. CDR1 LGHDT and CDR2 YNNKEL come from the germline V gene (reference sequence). CDR3 sequence reads: CASSQGDRVSSPLHF. In DNA, the CDR3 is TGTGCCAGCAGCCAAGGGGACAGGGTATCTTCACCCCTCCACTTT.

The chain uses TRBV30 and TRBJ1-4; no firm D call. Trimming stripped 4 bases from V and 0 bases from J, with 9 bases between. Germline V gene lookup returns CDR1 GTSNPN and CDR2 SVGIG (reference sequence). The CDR3 has 14 amino acids. CDR3 nucleotides: TGTGCCTGGACCCCAGAAGCAACTAATGAAAAACTGTTTTTT. This encodes CAWTPEATNEKLFF.

The rearrangement links TRBV30 to TRBJ1-1; 8 bases are a match to TRBD1. J gave up 9 bases and V 0 bases, and 9 bases lay outside the gene matches. CDR1 is GTSNPN and CDR2 is SVGIG in the germline V gene (reference sequence). The CDR3 is 14 residues long. The CDR3 here is CAWSVGQGALKAFF. The DNA for the CDR3 is TGTGCCTGGAGTGTAGGGCAGGGGGCGTTGAAAGCTTTCTTT. Full variable domain (remainder filled in from reference TRBV30 and TRBJ1-1): SQTIHQWPATLVQPVGSPLSLECTVEGTSNPNLYWYRQAAGRGLQLLFYSVGIGQISSEVPQNLSASRPQDRQFILSSKKLLLSDSGFYLCAWSVGQGALKAFFGQGTRLTVV.

The chain carries TRBV7-2 and TRBJ1-6; 7 bases are a match to TRBD1. V was pared by 8 bases and J by 4 bases, with 8 bases of the junction left unmatched. CDR1 is SGHTA and CDR2 is FQGNSA in the germline V gene. The CDR3 has 15 residues. The chain's CDR3 is CASSGTVLYNSPLHF. The DNA of the CDR3 is TGTGCCAGCTCCGGGACAGTTCTTTATAATTCACCCCTCCACTTT.

This chain connects TRBV13 to TRBJ2-3; 9 nucleotides match TRBD2. The CDR3 length is 15 residues. The V gene's germline CDR1 is PRHDT and CDR2 FYEKMQ (reference sequence). V was pared by 5 bases and J by 0 bases, with 3 bases of the junction left unmatched. The CDR3 sequence: CASSDTSGSTDTQYF. CDR3 coding DNA: TGTGCCAGCAGCGACACTAGCGGGAGCACAGATACGCAGTATTTT.

The gene calls are TRBV30 and TRBJ1-6, with 10 positions matching TRBD1. The germline V gene has CDR1 GTSNPN and CDR2 SVGIG (reference sequence). CDR3 size: 15 residues. V dropped 7 bases and J dropped 5; count of bases not matched to a gene: 8. The CDR3 bases are TGTGCCTCCAGGACAGGGGGGAGCCATAATTCACCCCTCCACTTT. This encodes CASRTGGSHNSPLHF.

The chain combines TRBV28 with TRBJ1-1; TRBD1 agrees at 7 bases. Germline V gene lookup returns CDR1 MDHEN and CDR2 SYDVKM. The trim removed 6 bases at V and 8 bases at J, leaving 6 bases unmatched. The CDR3 totals 12 residues. CDR3 nucleotide sequence: TGTGCCAGCAGCCGGACAGGAGAAGAAGCTTTCTTT. The encoded protein is CASSRTGEEAFF.

Of note for this clone: The sample contains more than one DNA sequence encoding this CDR3. V is TRBV18 and J is TRBJ2-5, with a tentative D call TRBD2 (6 bases). This CDR3 spans 13 amino acids. CDR1 is KGHSH, CDR2 LQKENI, per germline. The V end was cut by 6 bases, the J end by 2 bases, with 10 bases between. CDR3 sequence: CASSLGLQETQYF. CDR3 sequence (DNA): TGTGCCAGCTCCCTGGGACTTCAAGAGACCCAGTACTTC.

The chain uses TRBV3-1 (or the pseudogene TRBV3-2) and TRBJ2-5; 9 bases are a match to TRBD2. Germline V gene sequence: CDR1 LGHDT, CDR2 YNNKEL (reference sequence). CDR3 length: 16 amino acids. Trimming cost V 4 bases and J 5 bases; bases outside gene matches: 11. The CDR3 here is CASSPEFSGRGETQYF. CDR3 DNA: TGTGCCAGCAGCCCCGAGTTTAGCGGGAGAGGGGAGACCCAGTACTTC.

The chain has TRBV27 and TRBJ2-3; 10 bases line up with TRBD2. The junction had 19 bases not matched to a gene; V was cut back by 0 bases and J by 4 bases. The CDR3 runs to 21 residues. Per the germline V gene, CDR1 is MNHEY and CDR2 is SMNVEV (reference sequence). CDR3 residues: CASSLSGELRLAGAFSDTQYF. CDR3 in DNA: TGTGCCAGCAGTTTATCGGGGGAGTTGCGGCTAGCGGGAGCGTTTTCAGATACGCAGTATTTT.

The rearrangement uses TRBV28 and TRBJ1-4; 7 bases map to TRBD1. The CDR3 length is 14 residues. The ends lost 3 bases at V and 8 bases at J; junction bases unmatched: 6. In germline, CDR1 is MDHEN, CDR2 SYDVKM. CDR3 protein: CASSFRGQAEKLFF. The CDR3 DNA reads as TGTGCCAGCAGTTTTCGAGGACAGGCCGAAAAACTGTTTTTT.

This clone was seen only once. It may be a read error: a sequence one base away is much more abundant. This chain connects TRBV6-2 or TRBV6-3 to TRBJ2-3, with 13 bases lining up with TRBD2. J gave up 4 bases and V 6 bases, and 4 bases lay outside the gene matches. The CDR3 sequence is 15 residues long. In germline, CDR1 is MNHEY, CDR2 SVGEGT. The CDR3 protein is CASSRTSGSADTQYF. The DNA of the CDR3 is TGTGCCAGCAGCCGGACTAGCGGGAGCGCAGATACGCAGTATTTT.

V is TRBV5-1 and J is TRBJ1-2, with D perhaps matching TRBD1 (6 bases). The germline V gene has CDR1 SGHRS and CDR2 YFSETQ. CDR3 size: 14 residues. Trimming took off 4 bases at V and 7 bases at J, with 17 bases between the two ends. In DNA, the CDR3 is TGCGCCAGCAGCCTCGGACAGTTCAACGTTGGCTACACCTTC. It translates to CASSLGQFNVGYTF. The full variable domain, with the rest looked up from reference TRBV5-1 and TRBJ1-2, is KAGVTQTPRYLIKTRGQQVTLSCSPISGHRSVSWYQQTPGQGLQFLFEYFSETQRNKGNFPGRFSGRQFSNSRSEMNVSTLELGDSALYLCASSLGQFNVGYTFGSGTRLTVV.